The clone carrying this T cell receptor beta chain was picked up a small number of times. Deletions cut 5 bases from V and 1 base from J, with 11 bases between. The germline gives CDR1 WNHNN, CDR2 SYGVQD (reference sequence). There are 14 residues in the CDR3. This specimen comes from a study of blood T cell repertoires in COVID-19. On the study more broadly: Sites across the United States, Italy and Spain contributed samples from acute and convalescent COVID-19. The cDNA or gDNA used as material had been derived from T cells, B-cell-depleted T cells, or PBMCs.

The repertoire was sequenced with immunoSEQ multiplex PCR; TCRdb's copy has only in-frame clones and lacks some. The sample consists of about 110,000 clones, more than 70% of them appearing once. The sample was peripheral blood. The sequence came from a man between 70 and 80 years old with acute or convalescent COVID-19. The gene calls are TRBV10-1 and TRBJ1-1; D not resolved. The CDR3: CASSPTGTNTEAFF. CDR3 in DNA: TGCGCCAGCAGTCCTACGGGTACGAACACTGAAGCTTTCTTT.